The clone carrying this T cell receptor (beta chain) was observed a handful of times. Its antigen is currently unknown. These data are taken from a study of T-cell reconstitution after alpha-beta-depleted transplantation in children. Regarding the study as a whole: Surviving recipient T cells and thymic progenitors accounted for the high day-60 TCRbeta diversity observed in some patients. By one year post-transplant, T-cell counts and diversity largely arose from T cells that were newly produced. Approximately two months post-transplant, alpha-beta T cells reportedly originated from several hundred expanded graft clones.

TCRbeta library preparation incorporated unique molecular identifiers. One entry per CDR3 protein, called by TCRdb with MiXCR from the PCR reads. The sample contains 250,000 to 400,000 distinct CDR3 sequences, approximately 20% of which appear only once. J was trimmed by 2 bases and V by 1 base; bases with no gene match: 7. Germline CDR1 KGHSH, CDR2 LQKENI. The CDR3 totals 17 residues. This clonotype was sampled from a male patient aged 5 to 17 who had a stem cell transplant for acute lymphoblastic leukemia, so the T cells may come from the graft donor. The chain has TRBV18 and TRBJ2-5; TRBD1 agrees at 10 bases. The sequencing here drew on PBMCs, mostly from graft donor cells, taken 180 days after TCRalphabeta/CD19-depleted stem cell transplant. The CDR3 region has the DNA TGTGCCAGCTCACCACTACCCCGGGACAGGGGACAAGAGACCCAGTACTTC. As protein: CASSPLPRDRGQETQYF.